The 25 T cell receptor beta chains in this list originate from one sample, sequenced in a study of blood T cell repertoires in COVID-19. Method: immunoSEQ multiplex PCR; TCRdb's copy keeps in-frame clones and lacks some. The sample contains 85,000 to 90,000 clones, roughly 82% of which appear only once. Material for sequencing was peripheral blood. The receptor set was obtained from a woman aged 80 or over with acute or convalescent COVID-19.

Points on this clone: Other nucleotide sequences from this sample produce the same CDR3. The chain joins TRBV6-4 to TRBJ2-3, with 8 bases that match TRBD2. CDR1 is MRHNA, CDR2 SNTAGT, per germline. This CDR3 spans 13 amino acids. The V gene end was trimmed by 8 bases and the J gene end by 2 bases; junction bases not matched to a gene: 3. The CDR3 spells CASPREATDTQYF. CDR3 coding DNA: TGTGCCAGCCCGCGGGAGGCCACAGATACGCAGTATTTT.

Only a few counts were recorded for this clone. The V call is TRBV3-1 (or the pseudogene TRBV3-2), the J call TRBJ1-2, with 9 bases matching TRBD1. Germline V lookup: CDR1 LGHDT, CDR2 YNNKEL (reference sequence). Trimming at V came to 4 bases and at J to 7 bases, leaving 4 bases not matched to a gene. There are 13 residues in the CDR3. The CDR3 protein is CASSRDRAVGYTF. In DNA form, the CDR3 reads TGTGCCAGCAGCCGGGACAGGGCGGTTGGCTACACCTTC.

The chain combines TRBV25-1 with TRBJ1-6; possible D gene TRBD1, 5 bases. Trimming shortened V by 8 bases and J by 9 bases, and 23 bases separated the two germline ends. Germline CDR1 MGHDK, CDR2 SYGVNS. CDR3 length: 16 residues. Here the CDR3 reads CASSTGDFGSSSPLHF. The CDR3 bases are TGTGCCAGCTCGACCGGGGACTTCGGGTCGAGTTCACCCCTCCACTTT. The whole variable domain, remainder taken from reference TRBV25-1 and TRBJ1-6, is EADIYQTPRYLVIGTGKKITLECSQTMGHDKMYWYQQDPGMELHLIHYSYGVNSTEKGDLSSESTVSRIRTEHFPLTLESARPSHTSQYLCASSTGDFGSSSPLHFGNGTRLTVT.

This clone was seen more than once but under ten times. The V call is TRBV2, the J call TRBJ1-1, with a weak D call TRBD1 (5 bases). Trimming shortened V by 6 bases and J by 7 bases, and 18 bases separated the two germline ends. The CDR3 runs 14 residues. Germline V gene sequence: CDR1 SNHLY, CDR2 FYNNEI. For the CDR3, the DNA is TGTGCCAGCAGGGGGGACTTTTTGATACGTGAAGCTTTCTTT. Encoded protein: CASRGDFLIREAFF.

This clone has a handful of counts. CDR3 nucleotides: TGTGCCAGCAGTTACCCGGGAACCTTCTTCGAGCAGTACTTC. Its protein product is CASSYPGTFFEQYF. This chain joins TRBV6-6 and TRBJ2-7; a weak D match, TRBD2 (5 bases). Trimming cost V 2 bases and J 6 bases, with 14 bases left between them. The germline V gene has CDR1 MNHNY and CDR2 SVGAGI (reference sequence). The CDR3 is 14 amino acids.

The chain links TRBV7-2 to TRBJ2-2, with 9 bases fitting TRBD2. This CDR3 is 17 amino acids long. V gave up 2 bases and J gave up 5 bases; unmatched junction bases: 9. Per germline, CDR1 SGHTA and CDR2 FQGNSA. The DNA for the CDR3 is TGTGCCAGCAGCTTATATAAGTCTAGCGGGACTACCGGGGAGCTGTTTTTT. Translation: CASSLYKSSGTTGELFF.

This clone was counted between two and nine times. The chain recombines TRBV7-2 with TRBJ2-2; D call uncertain. From germline, CDR1 is SGHTA and CDR2 FQGNSA. The CDR3 loop spans 16 amino acids. Trimming removed 3 bases at V and 3 bases at J, with 14 bases between. The CDR3 DNA is TGTGCCAGCAGCTTTATAGGCGGCTATTACACCGGGGAGCTGTTTTTT. Its translation: CASSFIGGYYTGELFF.

The chain carries TRBV10-2 and TRBJ2-5; 10 nucleotides align to TRBD2. Unmatched junction bases numbered 4, after V lost 6 bases and J lost 3 bases. CDR1 and CDR2 (germline): WSHSY, SAAADI. CDR3 length: 14 residues. The CDR3 coding sequence is TGCGCCAGCAGAGGACTAGCGGCTAAAGAGACCCAGTACTTC. Its translation is CASRGLAAKETQYF.

V is TRBV11-2 and J is TRBJ2-7; 10 bases are shared with TRBD2. Trimming cost V 4 bases and J 4 bases; bases outside gene matches: 4. The CDR3 totals 14 residues. Germline assignment: CDR1 SGHAT and CDR2 FQNNGV. The CDR3 protein is CASSWAGLAYEQYF. The CDR3 DNA reads TGTGCCAGCAGCTGGGCGGGACTAGCGTACGAGCAGTACTTC.

The chain combines TRBV19 with TRBJ2-5; D is possibly TRBD2 (7 bases). Trimming shortened V by 4 bases and J by 4 bases, and 22 bases separated the two germline ends. The CDR3 runs to 17 residues. Germline CDR1 is LNHDA and CDR2 is SQIVND (reference sequence). This CDR3 reads CASSTTGGRSSGETQYF. CDR3 sequence (DNA): TGTGCCAGTAGTACCACGGGGGGCCGGTCGTCAGGAGAGACCCAGTACTTC. The whole variable domain, remainder taken from reference TRBV19 and TRBJ2-5, is DGGITQSPKYLFRKEGQNVTLSCEQNLNHDAMYWYRQDPGQGLRLIYYSQIVNDFQKGDIAEGYSVSREKKESFPLTVTSAQKNPTAFYLCASSTTGGRSSGETQYFGPGTRLLVL.

The V call is TRBV5-6, the J call TRBJ2-1; 9 bases are shared with TRBD2. Germline CDR1 is SGHDT and CDR2 is YYEEEE. Unmatched junction bases numbered 20, after V lost 3 bases and J lost 7 bases. The CDR3 sequence is 19 residues long. CDR3 DNA: TGTGCCAGCAGCTCCCGAATGTTAGCGGGAGAGGCAGAGGTGAATGAGCAGTTCTTC. Its translation is CASSSRMLAGEAEVNEQFF.

This clone was picked up a small number of times. The chain employs TRBV7-9 and TRBJ2-5, with 9 positions matching TRBD2. CDR1 and CDR2 from the germline V gene are SEHNR and FQNEAQ (reference sequence). This CDR3 has 15 amino acids. V shed 5 bases and J 2 bases; nucleotides not matched to a gene: 6. The CDR3 DNA is TGTGCCAGCAGCCTCGAGGCGGGAGGGCAAGAGACCCAGTACTTC. Translated: CASSLEAGGQETQYF.

The chain carries TRBV3-1 (or the pseudogene TRBV3-2) and TRBJ2-7; 8 nucleotides align to TRBD2. CDR3 size: 12 residues. Germline CDR1 and CDR2: LGHDT and YNNKEL (reference sequence). J gave up 6 bases and V 4 bases, and 2 bases lay outside the gene matches. The CDR3 spells CASSPGGGEQYF. Written as DNA, the CDR3 is TGTGCCAGCAGCCCCGGGGGGGGCGAGCAGTACTTC.

V and J are TRBV2 and TRBJ1-6, with D hard to call. The germline CDR1 and CDR2 sequences are SNHLY and FYNNEI. The CDR3 consists of 12 residues. V was shortened by 6 bases and J by 8 bases, with 8 bases between the two germline ends. The CDR3 nucleotides read TGTGCCAGCAGGAACAGAGATTCACCCCTCCACTTT. This gives the protein CASRNRDSPLHF.

The chain couples TRBV4-2 to TRBJ2-5, with D possibly TRBD2 on 5 matching bases. Trimming removed 0 bases at V and 9 bases at J, with 14 bases between. The CDR3 has 14 residues. Germline CDR1 LGHNA, CDR2 YNFKEQ. CDR3 residues: CASSQDLREQPQYF. Here the CDR3 DNA reads TGTGCCAGCAGCCAAGATCTGAGGGAACAGCCCCAGTACTTC.

The chain links TRBV5-4 to TRBJ2-7, with D tentatively TRBD2 (6 bases). Germline-derived CDR1 and CDR2 are SGHNT and YYREEE (reference sequence). V lost 4 bases and J lost 6, with 20 bases in between. The CDR3 is made up of 15 amino acids. CDR3 bases: TGTGCCAGCAGCCGTCGGACTACCACCGGGCTCGAGCAGTACTTC. Its protein product is CASSRRTTTGLEQYF.

This clone was counted only a few times. The chain uses TRBV5-6 and TRBJ2-7; 8 nucleotides line up with TRBD1. The CDR3 consists of 14 residues. Looked up from germline, CDR1 is SGHDT and CDR2 is YYEEEE. The trim removed 3 bases at V and 5 bases at J, leaving 7 bases unmatched. The CDR3 is CASSWGLTGDEQYF. CDR3 DNA: TGTGCCAGCAGCTGGGGCCTGACAGGGGACGAGCAGTACTTC.

This clone was seen just once. This chain joins TRBV15 and TRBJ2-3; 7 bases map to TRBD1. The CDR3 runs 15 residues. CDR1 and CDR2 (germline): LNHNV, YYDKDF (reference sequence). With 3 bases clipped from V and 3 bases from J, the junction kept 6 bases outside the gene matches. The CDR3 bases are TGTGCCACCAGCAGGCAGGGGGAATGGACAGATACGCAGTATTTT. It translates to CATSRQGEWTDTQYF.

J is TRBJ1-1 and V is TRBV29-1; TRBD1 aligns across 8 bases. Germline V CDR1 and CDR2: SQVTM, ANQGSEA. Losses at the gene ends were 6 bases for V and 11 bases for J; bases not matched to a gene: 20. There are 15 residues in the CDR3. The CDR3 nucleotides are TGCAGCGTCTACACAGGGGGTTCCGATGCGGTGAGGGCTTTCTTT. As protein: CSVYTGGSDAVRAFF.

The chain joins TRBV7-9 to TRBJ1-2; no reliable D call. The CDR3 is made up of 15 amino acids. Trimming took 0 bases from V and 0 from J, leaving 8 bases between them. CDR1 is SEHNR, CDR2 FQNEAQ, per germline (reference sequence). DNA for the CDR3: TGTGCCAGCAGCTTAGCCAATTCAGCTAACTATGGCTACACCTTC. Protein product: CASSLANSANYGYTF.

The chain couples TRBV5-6 to TRBJ2-7, with TRBD2 matching over 10 bases. With V trimmed by 4 bases and J by 3 bases, 13 bases remained unmatched. Germline V gene sequence: CDR1 SGHDT, CDR2 YYEEEE. The CDR3 covers 17 residues. CDR3 nucleotides: TGTGCCAGCAGCCCCCTACAGATAGCGGGGGGTCACTACGAGCAGTACTTC. Residues: CASSPLQIAGGHYEQYF. The full variable domain, completed using reference TRBV5-6 and TRBJ2-7, is DAGVTQSPTHLIKTRGQQVTLRCSPKSGHDTVSWYQQALGQGPQFIFQYYEEEERQRGNFPDRFSGHQFPNYSSELNVNALLLGDSALYLCASSPLQIAGGHYEQYFGPGTRLTVT.

This chain connects TRBV6-5 to TRBJ2-3; 12 nucleotides align to TRBD1. The CDR3 consists of 14 residues. V lost 7 bases, J lost 6 bases, and 5 bases stayed unmatched. The germline CDR1 and CDR2 sequences are MNHEY and SVGAGI. CDR3 DNA sequence: TGTGCCAGCAATCGGGACAGGGGGCAGGATACGCAGTATTTT. It encodes CASNRDRGQDTQYF.

The rearrangement joins TRBV10-3 to TRBJ2-1; no clear D. The V end was cut by 11 bases, the J end by 1 base, with 9 bases between. Per germline, CDR1 ENHRY and CDR2 SYGVKD. This CDR3 is built from 12 residues. CDR3 bases: TGTGCCTCCGGAGATTCCTACAATGAGCAGTTCTTC. Translating gives CASGDSYNEQFF.

The J gene is TRBJ2-5, the V gene TRBV5-4; D remains unclear. The CDR3 is 14 residues long. Trimming stripped 0 bases from V and 2 bases from J, with 8 bases between. Germline V gene lookup returns CDR1 SGHNT and CDR2 YYREEE (reference sequence). CDR3 sequence: CASSLGQAQETQYF. The CDR3, as DNA: TGTGCCAGCAGCTTGGGTCAGGCACAAGAGACCCAGTACTTC.

V gene TRBV13 combines with J gene TRBJ2-7; 10 bases fit TRBD1. The CDR3 runs to 13 residues. Germline assignment: CDR1 PRHDT and CDR2 FYEKMQ (reference sequence). With 5 bases clipped from V and 6 bases from J, the junction kept 4 bases outside the gene matches. The CDR3 region has the DNA TGTGCCAGCAGCCGACAGGGGGCGGGCGAGCAGTACTTC. This gives the protein CASSRQGAGEQYF. The full variable domain, with the rest looked up from reference TRBV13 and TRBJ2-7, is AAGVIQSPRHLIKEKRETATLKCYPIPRHDTVYWYQQGPGQDPQFLISFYEKMQSDKGSIPDRFSAQQFSDYHSELNMSSLELGDSALYFCASSRQGAGEQYFGPGTRLTVT.